Presented here are 23 T cell receptor beta chains from one specimen sequenced in a study of T cell responses to AZD1222 COVID-19 vaccine. TCRdb keeps only in-frame clones here, not all; method: immunoSEQ multiplex PCR. Of more than 130,000 clones in the sample, about nine tenths were seen once. The sequences come from peripheral blood, collected on day 0 of AZD1222 vaccination. The receptors come from an adult in good health.

The chain couples TRBV19 to TRBJ2-3; D is undetermined. Germline V gives CDR1 LNHDA, CDR2 SQIVND (reference sequence). V dropped 4 bases and J dropped 2 bases, with 10 bases sitting between them. The CDR3 is made up of 14 amino acids. The CDR3 loop is CASSTLLNTDTQYF. CDR3 coding DNA: TGTGCCAGTAGTACCCTCCTTAACACAGATACGCAGTATTTT.

This rearrangement joins TRBV7-2 to TRBJ2-7; tentatively, D is TRBD1 (6 bases). Germline CDR1 and CDR2: SGHTA and FQGNSA. The CDR3 sequence is 16 residues long. The V and J ends lost 3 bases and 3 bases respectively, with 18 bases between them. CDR3 sequence: CASSLVGAGGRYEQYF. The CDR3 DNA reads as TGTGCCAGCAGCTTGGTGGGGGCGGGTGGTCGCTACGAGCAGTACTTC. Variable domain in full (rest from reference TRBV7-2 and TRBJ2-7): GAGVSQSPSNKVTEKGKDVELRCDPISGHTALYWYRQSLGQGLEFLIYFQGNSAPDKSGLPSDRFSAERTGGSVSTLTIQRTQQEDSAVYLCASSLVGAGGRYEQYFGPGTRLTVT.

V is TRBV7-2 and J is TRBJ2-7; 8 bases map to TRBD2. The CDR3 is 16 amino acids. Per germline, CDR1 SGHTA and CDR2 FQGNSA. V was pared by 5 bases and J by 1 base, with 10 bases of the junction left unmatched. The CDR3 DNA is TGTGCCAGCAGCCTCTCTAGCGGGCGGGGTTCCTACGAGCAGTACTTC. Protein sequence: CASSLSSGRGSYEQYF.

This chain connects TRBV4-2 to TRBJ1-1; D may be TRBD1 (5 bases). The CDR3 extends over 15 amino acids. V lost 4 bases, J lost 1 base, and 13 bases lay in between. Germline assignment: CDR1 LGHNA and CDR2 YNFKEQ. The CDR3, as DNA: TGTGCCAGCAGCCCCCCGCCAGGGAGGAACACTGAAGCTTTCTTT. Translation gives CASSPPPGRNTEAFF.

The rearrangement joins TRBV27 to TRBJ2-1, with D tentatively TRBD2 (5 bases). Germline V CDR1 and CDR2: MNHEY, SMNVEV (reference sequence). The ends were cut back, 5 bases at V and 1 base at J, with 12 bases in the middle. The CDR3 runs 15 residues. Here the CDR3 reads CASSQSGPSYNEQFF. The CDR3 nucleotides are TGTGCCAGCAGTCAGAGCGGACCGTCCTACAATGAGCAGTTCTTC.

This clone came up once. The V call is TRBV5-4, the J call TRBJ2-7, with TRBD1 matching over 8 bases. Germline V CDR1 and CDR2: SGHNT, YYREEE (reference sequence). The CDR3 extends over 17 amino acids. The trim removed 4 bases at V and 7 bases at J, leaving 19 bases unmatched. The DNA of the CDR3 is TGTGCCAGCAGCCCCTCCGGGACAGGTTTGGGCTTGGGGGAGCAGTACTTC. This translates into CASSPSGTGLGLGEQYF.

The rearrangement links TRBV5-6 to TRBJ1-4; D is unresolved. From germline, CDR1 is SGHDT and CDR2 YYEEEE. The germline V and J ends were trimmed by 3 bases and 4 bases, with 16 bases remaining between them. This CDR3 spans 16 amino acids. Here the CDR3 reads CASSSPSQRINEKLFF. In DNA, the CDR3 is TGTGCCAGCAGCTCCCCCAGTCAGCGGATTAATGAAAAACTGTTTTTT.

The rearrangement uses TRBV7-3 and TRBJ2-1, with a possible D match to TRBD2 (5 bases). Germline assignment: CDR1 SGHTA and CDR2 FQGTGA. The CDR3 extends over 14 amino acids. V dropped 5 bases and J dropped 6 bases, with 14 bases sitting between them. The CDR3, as DNA: TGTGCCAGCAGCCCAGGTCGGGGTAGCAATGAGCAGTTCTTC. This codes for CASSPGRGSNEQFF. The full variable domain, in which reference TRBV7-3 and TRBJ2-1 provide the parts outside the CDR3, is GAGVSQTPSNKVTEKGKYVELRCDPISGHTALYWYRQSLGQGPEFLIYFQGTGAADDSGLPNDRFFAVRPEGSVSTLKIQRTERGDSAVYLCASSPGRGSNEQFFGPGTRLTVL.

The gene calls are TRBV21-1 and TRBJ2-7; no DNA check was done on the table's D call, TRBD1. TRBV21-1 is a listed pseudogene. The CDR3 contains 16 residues. The chain's CDR3 is CASSIHGTGKPYEQYF. Written as DNA, the CDR3 is TGTGCCAGCAGCATTCACGGGACAGGGAAACCCTACGAGCAGTACTTC.

V and J are TRBV12-5 and TRBJ2-3; D unclear. Looked up from germline, CDR1 is LGHNT and CDR2 is FRNRAP. The CDR3 has 13 amino acids. V was cut by 5 bases and J by 8 bases, with 14 bases left in between. CDR3 nucleotide sequence: TGTGCTAGTGGTCCCTCCCCCCAAGCTACGCAGTATTTT. Translating it yields CASGPSPQATQYF.

The chain has TRBV7-2 and TRBJ1-1; a weak D match, TRBD1 (5 bases). Germline-derived CDR1 and CDR2 are SGHTA and FQGNSA. V gave up 0 bases and J gave up 3 bases, with 11 bases separating them. The CDR3 has 15 amino acids. The CDR3 sequence is CASSLAGGSYTEAFF. The CDR3 DNA sequence: TGTGCCAGCAGCTTAGCGGGGGGGTCATACACTGAAGCTTTCTTT.

The chain has TRBV5-1 and TRBJ2-1, with D possibly TRBD2 on 6 matching bases. V dropped 4 bases and J dropped 10 bases, with 24 bases sitting between them. Germline V CDR1 and CDR2: SGHRS, YFSETQ. There are 16 residues in the CDR3. In nucleotides, the CDR3 is TGCGCCAGCAGCATCCTAGTGGGGGGTTTCGAGGGCGAGCAGTTCTTC. Amino acid sequence: CASSILVGGFEGEQFF.

The chain has TRBV9 and TRBJ2-1; D remains unclear. V was trimmed by 2 bases and J by 10 bases, leaving 10 bases between them. CDR1 SGDLS and CDR2 YYNGEE come from the germline V gene. The CDR3 is 12 amino acids. For the CDR3, the DNA is TGTGCCAGCAGCGTGGGTGGGCCCGAGCAGTTCTTC. Its translation: CASSVGGPEQFF.

V and J are TRBV15 and TRBJ1-3; D is ambiguous. The CDR3 consists of 16 residues. V was shortened by 0 bases and J by 2 bases, with 11 bases between the two germline ends. In germline, CDR1 is LNHNV, CDR2 YYDKDF (reference sequence). CDR3 DNA sequence: TGTGCCACCAGCAGAGACCTCCCTGGCCCTGGAAACACCATATATTTT. Translated: CATSRDLPGPGNTIYF.

This chain links TRBV2 with TRBJ1-1; no reliable D call. This CDR3 contains 14 residues. Looked up from germline, CDR1 is SNHLY and CDR2 is FYNNEI. With 5 bases removed from V and 1 base from J, the gap between germline ends came to 11 bases. CDR3 protein: CASSTGPTNTEAFF. The CDR3 DNA is TGTGCCAGCAGTACCGGGCCAACGAACACTGAAGCTTTCTTT. The variable domain in full, with the rest retrieved from reference TRBV2 and TRBJ1-1, is EPEVTQTPSHQVTQMGQEVILRCVPISNHLYFYWYRQILGQKVEFLVSFYNNEISEKSEIFDDQFSVERPDGSNFTLKIRSTKLEDSAMYFCASSTGPTNTEAFFGQGTRLTVV.

This chain joins TRBV30 and TRBJ2-7; TRBD1 might be the D (5 bases). The CDR3 contains 12 residues. Trimming removed 2 bases at V and 2 bases at J, with 7 bases between. Germline V gene lookup returns CDR1 GTSNPN and CDR2 SVGIG (reference sequence). The CDR3 nucleotides read TGTGCCTGGAGTCAAGGGGCCTACGAGCAGTACTTC. It translates to CAWSQGAYEQYF.

V usage is TRBV4-1 and J usage is TRBJ1-1; D remains unclear. The V gene's germline CDR1 is MGHRA and CDR2 YSYEKL. The CDR3 covers 17 residues. V was trimmed by 0 bases and J by 0 bases, leaving 14 bases between them. The CDR3 spells CASSQDMFGLMNTEAFF. CDR3 sequence (DNA): TGCGCCAGCAGCCAAGATATGTTCGGGTTAATGAACACTGAAGCTTTCTTT.

The genes are TRBV2 and TRBJ1-5; 7 bases are shared with TRBD1. From germline, CDR1 is SNHLY and CDR2 FYNNEI. CDR3 length equals 16 residues. Trimming at V came to 2 bases and at J to 4 bases, leaving 8 bases not matched to a gene. The CDR3: CASSEIRGLGNQPQHF. The DNA for the CDR3 is TGTGCCAGCAGTGAAATAAGGGGGCTCGGGAATCAGCCCCAGCATTTT.

The rearrangement joins TRBV1 to TRBJ1-6. TRBV1 is designated a pseudogene. There are 16 residues in the CDR3. CDR3 amino acids: CTSSQIRGPYNSPLHF. The CDR3 DNA sequence: TGCACCAGCAGCCAAATAAGGGGACCATATAATTCACCCCTCCACTTT.

V is TRBV3-1 (or the pseudogene TRBV3-2) and J is TRBJ1-1, with D hard to call. V was trimmed by 4 bases and J by 1 base, leaving 10 bases between them. CDR3 size: 14 residues. Germline V lookup: CDR1 LGHDT, CDR2 YNNKEL (reference sequence). CDR3 sequence: CASSLPYGNTEAFF. In DNA, the CDR3 is TGTGCCAGCAGCCTCCCTTACGGGAACACTGAAGCTTTCTTT.

This chain joins TRBV10-3 and TRBJ2-1; 7 bases fit TRBD1. Germline trimming cut 8 bases from V and 7 bases from J; bases unmatched to any gene: 14. CDR3 length: 15 amino acids. Germline V gene data show CDR1 as ENHRY and CDR2 as SYGVKD. This chain's CDR3 is CAIGEGGAWENEQFF. The CDR3 bases are TGTGCCATCGGAGAAGGGGGCGCCTGGGAGAATGAGCAGTTCTTC.

This sequence joins TRBV14 and TRBJ1-1; TRBD1 matches 7 bases. Germline V gives CDR1 SGHDN, CDR2 FVKESK. The CDR3 totals 13 residues. V was clipped by 4 bases and J by 7 bases; unmatched bases: 6. CDR3 sequence (DNA): TGTGCCAGCAGCCGCGCCTCAGGGGGTGAAGCTTTCTTT. Its translation is CASSRASGGEAFF.

The rearrangement joins TRBV18 to TRBJ1-5; 12 bases match TRBD1. This CDR3 is built from 15 residues. CDR1 and CDR2 from the germline V gene are KGHSH and LQKENI. Trimming at V came to 4 bases and at J to 7 bases, leaving 5 bases not matched to a gene. The CDR3: CASSRGQGAWQPQHF. The CDR3 DNA follows: TGTGCCAGCTCACGGGGACAGGGGGCTTGGCAGCCCCAGCATTTT.